This record concerns one T cell receptor beta chain sequence. There is no known antigen for this receptor. A junction end diverges from the germline sequence, so it may reflect a read error. The record originates from a study of tumor-infiltrating lymphocytes in primary liver carcinoma (TCRdb year 2017). Turning to the overall study: Between late 2015 and early 2016, roughly 5 patients in China with histopathologically diagnosed primary liver carcinoma had their tumors surgically resected. The five patients, three men and two women aged 30 to 69 years, had hepatocellular carcinoma (four) or combined HCC and intrahepatic cholangiocarcinoma (one). Tumors of the five patients were stage T1-T3 N0M0 with maximum diameters of roughly 4.2 to 10 cm. Each sample produced roughly 3.65 to 7.13 million productive TCRbeta reads, and read depth showed no significant difference between tissue types. Across five regions of each liver tumor, along with adjacent normal tissue and blood, the study brought together TCRbeta repertoire sequencing, expression microarrays and whole-exome sequencing. A total of approximately 35 specimens from 5 patients underwent TCRbeta repertoire sequencing, comprising around 25 tumor regions, 5 adjacent noncancerous liver tissues and 5 peripheral blood samples. Repertoires from technical replicates were highly reproducible, with mean shared-clone rates approximately 0.88 and correlation coefficients above 0.98. Here is what the overall study found, with its caveats: Only the TCR beta chain was sequenced, which likely underestimates true repertoire diversity because unpaired alpha chains were not captured. Bulk unsorted samples precluded comparing CD4+ and CD8+ T cell repertoires. A significantly larger repertoire fraction was made up by the top 250 clones in tumors than in blood (p = 0.039). Repertoire overlap was higher between tumor regions (mean around 36%) than tumor-adjacent (approximately 17%) or tumor-blood (roughly 14%) pairs, consistent with antigen-driven expansion. With just 4 or 5 patients in the study, the authors point out that the findings should be validated in a larger study.

RNA from unsorted whole blood was extracted with TRIzol reagent, and germline DNA was obtained with the DNeasy Blood & Tissue kit. At the time of sampling, the patients had chronic HBV infection and had not received any treatment. Approximately 3.8 milliliters of peripheral blood were collected into K2EDTA tubes before surgery. Using a constant-region primer and ProtoScript II reverse transcriptase, TCRbeta-specific cDNA was reverse-transcribed from approximately 0.5 ug total RNA. Construction of the TCRbeta libraries relied on three nested rounds of multiplex PCR, following a slightly modified ARM-PCR procedure. Sample barcodes and Illumina adapters were added in a final 25-cycle PCR using Deep VentR polymerase. Amplicons of 200-500 bp were gel-purified with a QIAquick gel extraction kit before sequencing. An Illumina HiSeq 2500 was used to sequence the TCRbeta amplicons with 250-bp paired-end reads. In the authors' own workflow: Trimmomatic v0.33 was used to quality-trim the reads, and FLASH v1.2.11 was used to merge paired reads so that full CDR3 sequences could be recovered. V, D and J germline segments were assigned to the rearranged TCRbeta sequences by MiGEC v1.2.1b. Clonotype statistics and Shannon-Wiener diversity indices were calculated with VDJtools v1.0.0. Except for diversity analysis, only each sample's 250 most abundant clonotypes were used in subsequent analyses to reduce sampling bias. TCRdb trimmed the raw reads at Q25, called clones with MiXCR and kept productive beta chains. Entries that share a CDR3 protein sequence are merged under the most common genes and DNA. The V and J calls were determined by TCRdb, not by the authors. Within this sample are fewer than 350,000 distinct CDR3 sequences, with approximately 60% of them counted one time only. The ten largest clones represent approximately 9.4% of the sample.

Sequencing was performed on peripheral blood. The sequence derives from a man aged 35-49 years with primary liver carcinoma and hepatitis B virus infection.

In nucleotide form, the sequence is TGTGCCAGCAGCCCGTCGGTCCGCTACGGGCAGTGCTTC. This gives the protein CASSPSVRYGQCF. The chain links TRBV5-5 with TRBJ2-7; the D gene identity is not certain. From the germline V gene (reference sequence), CDR1 is SGHKS and CDR2 is YYEKEE. Taken from cysteine to phenylalanine, the CDR3 has 13 residues. Just CDR3 DNA is preserved here, 39 bases in frame from base 1.